These 20 T cell receptor beta chains originate from one sample sequenced in a study of technical replicates of blood from several donors. The protocol was immunoSEQ multiplex PCR, while the TCRdb copy is restricted to in-frame clones and leaves out a portion. This table holds some 80,000 clones, roughly 94% found once. Material for sequencing was T cells isolated from PBMCs. Receptors originate from a human donor in good health.

The table lists this clone with a few counts. This chain uses TRBV28 with TRBJ1-1; D not resolved. Trimming stripped 2 bases from V and 2 bases from J, with 9 bases between. The germline gives CDR1 MDHEN, CDR2 SYDVKM. The CDR3 spans 14 residues. The DNA of the CDR3 is TGTGCCAGCAGTTTAATGCCAGATAACACTGAAGCTTTCTTT. Amino acid sequence: CASSLMPDNTEAFF.

The chain has TRBV29-1 and TRBJ1-2; TRBD1 matches 9 bases. CDR3 length: 12 amino acids. CDR1 is SQVTM and CDR2 is ANQGSEA in the germline V gene. V gave up 6 bases and J gave up 6 bases; unmatched junction bases: 5. The CDR3 sequence is CSVGTGKDGYTF. The CDR3 DNA follows: TGCAGCGTCGGGACAGGGAAGGATGGCTACACCTTC.

V and J are TRBV5-4 and TRBJ2-7; the match to TRBD2 covers 10 bases. CDR1 and CDR2 from the germline V gene are SGHNT and YYREEE (reference sequence). The J segment lost 2 bases and the V segment lost 6 bases, leaving 11 bases of the junction unmatched. The CDR3 totals 16 residues. The CDR3 DNA follows: TGTGCCAGCACCTCAGGTGGTACTAGCGGGGCCTACGAGCAGTACTTC. Translated: CASTSGGTSGAYEQYF.

The chain is built from TRBV19 and TRBJ1-3; 7 nucleotides agree with TRBD1. Germline lookup yields CDR1 LNHDA and CDR2 SQIVND (reference sequence). V was clipped by 9 bases and J by 0 bases; unmatched bases: 8. This CDR3 has 15 amino acids. CDR3 bases: TGTGCCAGCCGATCCGGGACAGTCTCTGGAAACACCATATATTTT. It codes for CASRSGTVSGNTIYF. The full variable domain, rest sourced from reference TRBV19 and TRBJ1-3, is DGGITQSPKYLFRKEGQNVTLSCEQNLNHDAMYWYRQDPGQGLRLIYYSQIVNDFQKGDIAEGYSVSREKKESFPLTVTSAQKNPTAFYLCASRSGTVSGNTIYFGEGSWLTVV.

The chain uses TRBV7-9 and TRBJ2-3; D is unclear. CDR3 length: 12 amino acids. Trimming removed 4 bases from V and 4 bases from J, with 6 bases in between. CDR1 and CDR2 from the germline V gene are SEHNR and FQNEAQ (reference sequence). This CDR3 reads CASSSVPDTQYF. The DNA for the CDR3 is TGTGCCAGCAGCTCCGTTCCAGATACGCAGTATTTT.

The chain has TRBV27 and TRBJ1-5; D may be TRBD1 (6 bases). The CDR3 has 16 residues. CDR1 is MNHEY and CDR2 is SMNVEV in the germline V gene (reference sequence). V was shortened by 5 bases and J by 0 bases, with 14 bases between the two germline ends. CDR3 nucleotides: TGTGCCAGCAGTACAGAGTTCAGGGGTAGCAATCAGCCCCAGCATTTT. This gives the protein CASSTEFRGSNQPQHF.

The V call is TRBV5-1, the J call TRBJ2-2; 8 bases are shared with TRBD2. Germline V CDR1 and CDR2: SGHRS, YFSETQ. The length of the CDR3 is 13 residues. V dropped 4 bases and J dropped 10; count of bases not matched to a gene: 6. The CDR3 reads CASSAWREEELFF. DNA for the CDR3: TGCGCCAGCAGCGCCTGGCGGGAGGAGGAGCTGTTTTTT.

This CDR3 is CASSVGGGDYGYTF. CDR3 nucleotides: TGTGCCAGCAGCGTAGGAGGGGGGGACTATGGCTACACCTTC. The rearrangement uses TRBV9 and TRBJ1-2, with D perhaps matching TRBD1 (6 bases). CDR3 length equals 14 residues. The V gene lost 0 bases and the J gene lost 3 bases, with 9 bases spanning the gap. CDR1 and CDR2 from the germline V gene are SGDLS and YYNGEE.

The rearrangement links TRBV19 to TRBJ1-1; 7 bases line up with TRBD1. The CDR3 is 15 amino acids. CDR1 and CDR2 from the germline V gene are LNHDA and SQIVND (reference sequence). The V and J ends lost 3 bases and 4 bases, in that order; junction bases with no gene match: 8. DNA for the CDR3: TGTGCCAGTAGTATCTCGACAGGGTCAGCCACTGAAGCTTTCTTT. Amino acids: CASSISTGSATEAFF.

This sequence joins TRBV7-9 and TRBJ2-5; no reliable D call. The CDR3 contains 13 residues. The germline V gene encodes CDR1 SEHNR and CDR2 FQNEAQ (reference sequence). V lost 2 bases to trimming and J lost 4 bases, with 8 bases between them. CDR3 loop: CASSLYIVETQYF. Written as DNA, the CDR3 is TGTGCCAGCAGCTTATATATTGTAGAGACCCAGTACTTC. The variable domain in full, completed from reference TRBV7-9 and TRBJ2-5, reads DTGVSQNPRHKITKRGQNVTFRCDPISEHNRLYWYRQTLGQGPEFLTYFQNEAQLEKSRLLSDRFSAERPKGSFSTLEIQRTEQGDSAMYLCASSLYIVETQYFGPGTRLLVL.

This clone has just one count. This chain uses TRBV6-1 with TRBJ2-5, with 8 bases identical to TRBD2. Germline V gene data show CDR1 as MNHNS and CDR2 as SASEGT. V lost 7 bases, J lost 4 bases, and 11 bases stayed unmatched. The CDR3 extends over 15 amino acids. This CDR3 is CASNGVAGMRETQYF. In DNA, the CDR3 is TGTGCCAGCAATGGGGTAGCGGGAATGCGAGAGACCCAGTACTTC.

This CDR3 reads CASRPTTGTDTQYF. The CDR3 bases are TGCGCCAGCAGGCCGACTACCGGCACAGATACGCAGTATTTT. The chain couples TRBV5-1 to TRBJ2-3; TRBD2 might be the D (5 bases). The CDR3 sequence is 14 residues long. Germline V lookup: CDR1 SGHRS, CDR2 YFSETQ. V was shortened by 5 bases and J by 1 base, with 11 bases between the two germline ends.

This sequence joins TRBV29-1 and TRBJ2-4; D remains unclear. The V end was cut by 2 bases, the J end by 3 bases, with 5 bases between. The CDR3 loop spans 12 amino acids. Germline V lookup: CDR1 SQVTM, CDR2 ANQGSEA. CDR3 sequence: CSVELSKNIQYF. The CDR3 nucleotides read TGCAGCGTTGAACTAAGCAAAAACATTCAGTACTTC. Complete variable domain (other parts from reference TRBV29-1 and TRBJ2-4): SAVISQKPSRDICQRGTSLTIQCQVDSQVTMMFWYRQQPGQSLTLIATANQGSEATYESGFVIDKFPISRPNLTFSTLTVSNMSPEDSSIYLCSVELSKNIQYFGAGTRLSVL.

On this clone itself: Germline and junction disagree at one end, which may indicate a read error. The genes are TRBV28 and TRBJ1-2; a weak D match, TRBD1 (5 bases). The CDR3 extends over 14 amino acids. The germline gives CDR1 MDHEN, CDR2 SYDVKM. CDR3 bases: TGTGCCAGCAGTTACCCGACAGCTAAATATGGCTACACCTTC. Translated, it gives CASSYPTAKYGYTF.

This chain connects TRBV29-1 to TRBJ1-2; D uncertain. CDR3 size: 12 residues. Germline V gene data show CDR1 as SQVTM and CDR2 as ANQGSEA. Trimming took off 6 bases at V and 7 bases at J, with 15 bases between the two ends. The CDR3 nucleotides read TGCAGCGTCTCCGGTTCAGCGGGTGGCTACACCTTC. It translates to CSVSGSAGGYTF.

The chain has TRBV19 and TRBJ1-2, with D possibly being TRBD1 (5 bases). CDR1 and CDR2 (germline): LNHDA, SQIVND (reference sequence). The CDR3 totals 15 residues. V was clipped by 7 bases and J by 3 bases, with 18 bases between them. CDR3 nucleotides: TGTGCCAGTATTTCCCAAGGGGCAAAGGACTATGGCTACACCTTC. Translated: CASISQGAKDYGYTF.

The chain has TRBV19 and TRBJ2-7, with 8 positions matching TRBD1. CDR3 length: 14 residues. Germline V gives CDR1 LNHDA, CDR2 SQIVND (reference sequence). Germline trimming cut 3 bases from V and 5 bases from J; bases unmatched to any gene: 6. The CDR3 region has the DNA TGTGCCAGTAGTATGGACAGGGCGTCGGACGAGCAGTACTTC. This codes for CASSMDRASDEQYF. The full variable domain, completed using reference TRBV19 and TRBJ2-7, is DGGITQSPKYLFRKEGQNVTLSCEQNLNHDAMYWYRQDPGQGLRLIYYSQIVNDFQKGDIAEGYSVSREKKESFPLTVTSAQKNPTAFYLCASSMDRASDEQYFGPGTRLTVT.

This chain links TRBV27 with TRBJ2-1; no definite D call. Trimming removed 5 bases at V and 0 bases at J, with 11 bases between. The CDR3 runs 15 residues. In germline, CDR1 is MNHEY, CDR2 SMNVEV (reference sequence). The CDR3 protein is CASSLSSSSYNEQFF. The DNA of the CDR3 is TGTGCCAGCAGTCTGAGCTCAAGCTCCTACAATGAGCAGTTCTTC.

About this clone itself: Other DNA sequences in the sample encode the same CDR3. The chain links TRBV18 to TRBJ2-3; 8 bases agree with TRBD2. V shed 3 bases and J 0 bases; nucleotides not matched to a gene: 2. The CDR3 totals 15 residues. Germline assignment: CDR1 KGHSH and CDR2 LQKENI. The CDR3 sequence: CASSPLAGSTDTQYF. CDR3 in DNA: TGTGCCAGCTCACCTTTAGCGGGGAGCACAGATACGCAGTATTTT.

The chain is built from TRBV30 and TRBJ1-1; TRBD1 might be the D (5 bases). With 0 bases removed from V and 8 bases from J, the gap between germline ends came to 7 bases. The CDR3 has 11 amino acids. Germline CDR1 is GTSNPN and CDR2 is SVGIG (reference sequence). This chain's CDR3 is CAWSVGAEAFF. As DNA, the CDR3 is TGTGCCTGGAGTGTAGGGGCCGAAGCTTTCTTT.